These 31 T cell receptor beta chains originate from one sample sequenced in a study of molecular identifiers for immune sequencing clone quantification. Via MiXCR, TCRdb re-called the PCR reads, giving one row per CDR3 protein. The sample includes about 35,000 distinct CDR3 sequences, about 20% seen only once; the top ten take approximately 1%. The sample taken for sequencing was naive CD8+ T cells from blood, with Jurkat cell RNA spiked in. Subset given: FACS-sorted CD8+CD4-CCR7+CD45RA+ naive T cells. The origin of the receptors is a human donor in good health. Some libraries in this study had Jurkat cell RNA spiked in.

This clonotype was counted many times. This sequence joins TRBV7-8 and TRBJ1-1; D remains unclear. This CDR3 comprises 13 residues. Germline V gene data show CDR1 as SGHVS and CDR2 as FQNEAQ. The V and J ends lost 0 bases and 4 bases respectively, with 6 bases between them. The CDR3: CASSLAWGTEAFF. CDR3 DNA: TGTGCCAGCAGCTTAGCATGGGGCACTGAAGCTTTCTTT.

This clonotype was counted only a few times. It may be a read error: a sequence one base away is much more abundant. The genes are TRBV20-1 and TRBJ1-2; no reliable D call. This CDR3 has 15 residues. The germline gives CDR1 DFQATT, CDR2 SNEGSKA (reference sequence). The DNA of the CDR3 is TGCGGTGCTAGAGAGCAACTACTAGCTAACTATGGCTACACCTTC. Translated, it gives CGAREQLLANYGYTF.

In its sample, this clonotype was seen many times. CDR3 region: CASSYVGVEAFF. CDR3 nucleotide sequence: TGTGCCAGCAGTTACGTCGGAGTTGAAGCTTTCTTT. The chain combines TRBV6-2 or TRBV6-3 with TRBJ1-1; D is uncertain. V lost 2 bases, J lost 7 bases, and 8 bases lay in between. The CDR3 loop spans 12 amino acids. The germline CDR1 and CDR2 sequences are MNHEY and SVGEGT.

The table lists this clonotype with many counts. The J gene is TRBJ2-7, the V gene TRBV7-2; D possibly matches TRBD1 or TRBD2 (5 bases each). Germline loops: CDR1 SGHTA, CDR2 FQGNSA. The CDR3 runs to 18 residues. Trimming stripped 2 bases from V and 3 bases from J, with 23 bases between. CDR3 nucleotide sequence: TGTGCCAGCAGCTTAAATGGTGGTGCTCCGGGACGGGACTACGAGCAGTACTTC. Translating gives CASSLNGGAPGRDYEQYF.

This clonotype has more than one count but fewer than ten. J is TRBJ2-7 and V is TRBV7-9; TRBD1 might be the D (5 bases). Germline-derived CDR1 and CDR2 are SEHNR and FQNEAQ (reference sequence). Deletions cut 5 bases from V and 5 bases from J, with 19 bases between. The CDR3 has 15 amino acids. The CDR3 bases are TGTGCCAGCAGCCCCGGACACTCCGTGGTTAACGAGCAGTACTTC. Its protein is CASSPGHSVVNEQYF.

By its share, this clonotype is medium-sized. The V call is TRBV7-9, the J call TRBJ1-4; D is ambiguous. CDR1 and CDR2 (germline): SEHNR, FQNEAQ (reference sequence). The CDR3 covers 12 residues. V was cut by 5 bases and J by 4 bases, with 5 bases left in between. CDR3 nucleotide sequence: TGTGCCAGCAGCCCCCGTAATGAAAAACTGTTTTTT. It yields the protein CASSPRNEKLFF.

This clonotype was picked up many times. The CDR3 is CASSLALGPRTSTDTQYF. Here the CDR3 DNA reads TGTGCCAGCAGCTTGGCCTTAGGGCCTAGAACTAGCACAGATACGCAGTATTTT. The chain employs TRBV5-4 and TRBJ2-3; D is undetermined. Trimming cost V 0 bases and J 0 bases, with 17 bases left between them. This CDR3 has 18 residues. Germline V gives CDR1 SGHNT, CDR2 YYREEE (reference sequence).

Comments on this clonotype: This may come from a read error, since a much larger clone is one base off. The rearrangement links TRBV20-1 to TRBJ2-5; D is perhaps TRBD1 (5 bases). Trimming cost V 3 bases and J 5 bases, with 19 bases left between them. This CDR3 contains 15 residues. Germline V lookup: CDR1 DFQATT, CDR2 SNEGSKA (reference sequence). CDR3 region: CSARGGAETHETQYF. The CDR3 coding sequence is TGCAGTGCTAGGGGTGGGGCCGAGACCCATGAGACCCAGTACTTC.

This clonotype showed up many times. The rearrangement uses TRBV20-1 and TRBJ2-7; D perhaps matches TRBD2 (6 bases). The V gene's germline CDR1 is DFQATT and CDR2 SNEGSKA (reference sequence). The CDR3 is made up of 14 amino acids. V gave up 1 base and J gave up 4 bases, with 14 bases separating them. The CDR3 coding sequence is TGCAGTGCTAGAGTTCGGGACTCGCCATACGAGCAGTACTTC. This codes for CSARVRDSPYEQYF.

This clonotype was counted many times. The gene calls are TRBV12-5 and TRBJ2-5; D is possibly TRBD1 or TRBD2 (5 bases each). V was pared by 0 bases and J by 2 bases, with 13 bases between. This CDR3 has 16 amino acids. Germline CDR1 LGHNT, CDR2 FRNRAP. CDR3 in DNA: TGTGCTAGTGGTTTGGTACAAGGCAGGGAGCAAGAGACCCAGTACTTC. Encoded protein: CASGLVQGREQETQYF.

In regard to this clonotype: A much larger clone lies one base from this, so it may be a read error. The chain carries TRBV13 and TRBJ1-5, with no clear D. Germline V gene data show CDR1 as PRHDT and CDR2 as FYEKMQ (reference sequence). The CDR3 is made up of 14 amino acids. The CDR3 DNA reads as TGTGCCGGCAGCTTAGGTGCTCGGAATCAGCCCCAGCATTTT. Protein product: CAGSLGARNQPQHF.

There are many counts of this clonotype. V usage is TRBV27 and J usage is TRBJ2-3; 10 positions agree with TRBD2. The CDR3 has 15 residues. In germline, CDR1 is MNHEY, CDR2 SMNVEV (reference sequence). V trimming: 4 bases; J trimming: 6 bases; junction bases outside the gene matches: 7. The CDR3 loop reads CASSSPSGSWDTQYF. CDR3 sequence (DNA): TGTGCCAGCAGTTCCCCTAGCGGGAGCTGGGATACGCAGTATTTT.

This clonotype was seen a few times. This chain uses TRBV28 with TRBJ2-5; D unclear. CDR1 is MDHEN, CDR2 SYDVKM, per germline. The CDR3 covers 16 residues. Trimming stripped 7 bases from V and 0 bases from J, with 18 bases between. The chain's CDR3 is CASIPRAGPYQETQYF. CDR3 in DNA: TGTGCCAGCATTCCCAGAGCAGGACCGTACCAAGAGACCCAGTACTTC.

At least ten counts were recorded for this clonotype. The chain recombines TRBV7-9 with TRBJ2-7, with 8 bases fitting TRBD1. V shed 5 bases, J shed 2 bases, and the junction held 5 bases outside the gene matches. The CDR3 consists of 14 residues. From germline, CDR1 is SEHNR and CDR2 FQNEAQ (reference sequence). This chain's CDR3 is CASSRTGWPYEQYF. The DNA for the CDR3 is TGTGCCAGCAGCCGGACAGGGTGGCCCTACGAGCAGTACTTC.

In its sample, this clonotype was seen a few times. One junction end disagrees with the germline gene, perhaps due to a read error. The rearrangement joins TRBV11-3 to TRBJ2-4, with 10 nucleotides matching TRBD2. Germline V CDR1 and CDR2: SGHNT, YENEEA. This CDR3 is 17 amino acids long. As DNA, the CDR3 is TGTGCCAGCAGTTTAGATACTAGCGGGACACCTTTTCGCATTCAGTACTTC. It yields the protein CASSLDTSGTPFRIQYF.

This clonotype was seen at least ten times. J is TRBJ2-7 and V is TRBV5-1; D gene uncertain. Germline V lookup: CDR1 SGHRS, CDR2 YFSETQ. Trimming removed 0 bases from V and 4 bases from J, with 8 bases in between. The CDR3 has 13 residues. The CDR3 here is CASSLALGYEQYF. The CDR3 bases are TGCGCCAGCAGCTTGGCCTTAGGTTACGAGCAGTACTTC.

This clonotype was detected many times. The gene calls are TRBV13 and TRBJ1-1; D might be TRBD1 (5 bases). V lost 5 bases and J 4 bases, leaving 17 bases between the germline ends. The CDR3 sequence is 15 residues long. Germline V gene lookup returns CDR1 PRHDT and CDR2 FYEKMQ (reference sequence). The CDR3 is CASSPTGQRGTEAFF. CDR3 sequence (DNA): TGTGCCAGCAGCCCGACGGGTCAAAGGGGCACTGAAGCTTTCTTT.

This clonotype was found many times. This sequence joins TRBV6-1 and TRBJ2-2; 8 nucleotides match TRBD2. The J segment lost 7 bases and the V segment lost 1 base, leaving 11 bases of the junction unmatched. Germline lookup yields CDR1 MNHNS and CDR2 SASEGT. The CDR3 is 17 residues long. CDR3 sequence reads: CASSEDLGLVSVGELFF. The CDR3, as DNA: TGTGCCAGCAGTGAAGATTTGGGACTAGTTTCGGTCGGGGAGCTGTTTTTT.

The rearrangement joins TRBV4-3 to TRBJ1-2, with D perhaps matching TRBD1 (5 bases). The CDR3 contains 16 residues. From germline, CDR1 is LGHNA and CDR2 YSLEER. Trimming took 0 bases from V and 4 from J, leaving 15 bases between them. CDR3 sequence reads: CASSQDSGTATYGYTF. In DNA form, the CDR3 reads TGCGCCAGCAGCCAAGATTCCGGGACGGCGACCTATGGCTACACCTTC.

This clonotype was detected many times. The chain combines TRBV5-8 with TRBJ1-1; a possible D gene is TRBD1 (5 bases). V was pared by 4 bases and J by 7 bases, with 11 bases between. Germline CDR1 reads SGHTS; CDR2 reads YDEGEE. There are 12 residues in the CDR3. This chain's CDR3 is CASSPGGGEAFF. The CDR3 DNA reads TGTGCCAGCAGCCCGGGGGGAGGTGAAGCTTTCTTT.

Points on this clonotype: It may be a read error: a sequence one base away is much more abundant. The chain has TRBV6-2 or TRBV6-3 and TRBJ2-7; possibly TRBD1 for D (6 bases). Germline CDR1 is MNHEY and CDR2 is SVGEGT. The CDR3 contains 14 residues. V dropped 2 bases and J dropped 3 bases, with 11 bases sitting between them. For the CDR3, the DNA is TGTGCCAGCAGTTACAGGGGGACCCTCTACGAGCAGTACTTC. Its translation: CASSYRGTLYEQYF.

There are many counts of this clonotype. V usage is TRBV27 and J usage is TRBJ2-5, with 9 bases identical to TRBD1. CDR3 length: 15 amino acids. Germline lookup yields CDR1 MNHEY and CDR2 SMNVEV (reference sequence). Trimming cost V 8 bases and J 5 bases; bases outside gene matches: 12. The CDR3 DNA follows: TGTGCCAGCTCCTCCTGGGACAGGGTACAGGAGACCCAGTACTTC. It encodes CASSSWDRVQETQYF.

The rearrangement uses TRBV2 and TRBJ2-7, with no clear D. V was pared by 5 bases and J by 3 bases, with 11 bases between. Germline V lookup: CDR1 SNHLY, CDR2 FYNNEI. There are 13 residues in the CDR3. CDR3 in amino acids: CASSSGFLYEQYF. The CDR3 DNA sequence: TGTGCCAGCAGTTCCGGGTTCCTCTACGAGCAGTACTTC.

This clonotype came up many times. The chain employs TRBV6-5 and TRBJ2-3, with a weak D call TRBD2 (6 bases). Germline V CDR1 and CDR2: MNHEY, SVGAGI. The CDR3 spans 15 residues. Trimming took off 6 bases at V and 0 bases at J, with 13 bases between the two ends. CDR3 bases: TGTGCCAGCAGCATCGCAGGGAGGAGCACAGATACGCAGTATTTT. This encodes CASSIAGRSTDTQYF.

This clonotype was recorded many times. V is TRBV20-1 and J is TRBJ2-7; TRBD2 matches at 14 bases. The CDR3 is 16 residues long. V was clipped by 5 bases and J by 0 bases; unmatched bases: 6. CDR1 DFQATT and CDR2 SNEGSKA come from the germline V gene (reference sequence). The CDR3 region is CSAGTSGGASSYEQYF. In nucleotides, the CDR3 is TGCAGTGCTGGGACTAGCGGGGGTGCTAGCTCCTACGAGCAGTACTTC.

This clonotype was found many times. The chain uses TRBV7-9 and TRBJ2-3; 8 bases are shared with TRBD2. Germline V gene sequence: CDR1 SEHNR, CDR2 FQNEAQ (reference sequence). After removal of 5 bases from V and 2 bases from J, the junction contained 12 bases not matched to a gene. This CDR3 has 17 amino acids. The CDR3 DNA sequence: TGTGCCAGCAGCCTCCCGACTAGCGCAAGATACACAGATACGCAGTATTTT. This sequence encodes CASSLPTSARYTDTQYF.

Concerning this clonotype: At one end the junction does not follow the germline gene, possibly because of a read error. The chain has TRBV11-1 and TRBJ2-7; 7 positions match TRBD1. Per germline, CDR1 SGHAT and CDR2 FQDESV (reference sequence). The CDR3 is 16 residues long. DNA for the CDR3: TGTGCCAGCAGCTACCACAGGGGTCGGAGCTCCTACGGGCAGTACTTC. Protein: CASSYHRGRSSYGQYF.

As regards this clonotype: Just one base apart from a much larger clone, this may be a read error. This chain connects TRBV7-9 to TRBJ1-4; the D is unclear. This CDR3 is built from 15 residues. The germline CDR1 and CDR2 sequences are SEHNR and FQNEAQ (reference sequence). CDR3 amino acids: CAGSPPQETNEKLFF. In DNA form, the CDR3 reads TGTGCCGGCAGCCCCCCCCAGGAGACGAATGAAAAACTGTTTTTT.

Notes on this clonotype: This clone may be a read error of a much larger clone one base away. This chain connects TRBV27 to TRBJ2-7; 10 nucleotides align to TRBD2. Trimming cost V 4 bases and J 3 bases; bases outside gene matches: 3. This CDR3 is 14 amino acids long. CDR1 is MNHEY, CDR2 SMNVEV, per germline (reference sequence). In nucleotides, the CDR3 is TGTGCCAGCAGTTGGGCTAGCGGGAGCTACGAGCAGTACTTC. It translates to CASSWASGSYEQYF.

This clonotype was detected only a few times. V usage is TRBV6-2 or TRBV6-3 and J usage is TRBJ2-1; TRBD1 or TRBD2 may be the D gene (5 bases each). Germline V gives CDR1 MNHEY, CDR2 SVGEGT. This CDR3 region has 16 residues. Trimming left V 2 bases short and J 8 bases short, with 19 bases between. The CDR3 sequence is CASSYRDDSQPYEQFF. In DNA form, the CDR3 reads TGTGCCAGCAGTTACCGGGACGATTCCCAGCCCTATGAGCAGTTCTTC.

In its sample, this clonotype was seen many times. The gene calls are TRBV6-2 or TRBV6-3 and TRBJ1-2; D is uncertain. Germline V gene data show CDR1 as MNHEY and CDR2 as SVGEGT. Trimming removed 5 bases from V and 8 bases from J, with 9 bases in between. The CDR3 has 11 residues. This CDR3 reads CASSGGAGYTF. The CDR3 nucleotides are TGTGCCAGCAGTGGTGGAGCGGGCTACACCTTC.